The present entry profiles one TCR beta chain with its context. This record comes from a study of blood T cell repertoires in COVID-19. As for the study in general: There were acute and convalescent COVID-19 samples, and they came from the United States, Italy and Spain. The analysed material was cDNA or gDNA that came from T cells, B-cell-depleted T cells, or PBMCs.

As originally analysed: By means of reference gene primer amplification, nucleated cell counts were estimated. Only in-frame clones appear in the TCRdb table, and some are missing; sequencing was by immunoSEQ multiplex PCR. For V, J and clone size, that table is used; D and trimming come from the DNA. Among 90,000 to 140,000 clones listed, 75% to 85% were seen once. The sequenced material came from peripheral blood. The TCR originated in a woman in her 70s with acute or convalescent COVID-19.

The CDR3 sequence: CASSYSGQTNTEAFF. The CDR3 DNA follows: TGTGCCAGCAGTTACTCGGGACAGACGAACACTGAAGCTTTCTTT. V and J are TRBV6-5 and TRBJ1-1, with 7 positions matching TRBD1. The CDR3 length is 15 residues. V lost 0 bases and J lost 1; bases outside the gene matches: 2. In germline, CDR1 is MNHEY, CDR2 SVGAGI.